The 25 T cell receptor beta chains reported below all come from one sample, sequenced in a study of blood T cells in healthy people across ages. Sample-barcoded 5' priming and a J-beta primer mix drove a second PCR of roughly 6 to 12 cycles. MiXCR was run by TCRdb on the 5' RACE reads, yielding one entry per CDR3 protein. The top ten hold about 19% of the sample, which has 850,000 to 1,300,000 distinct CDR3 sequences, around 45% seen once. The sequencing sample was made of blood. These receptors were collected from a woman aged 60-75 years in good health.

On this clonotype: The germline gene is not matched at one end of the junction; a read error may be the cause. The V gene is TRBV5-1, the J gene TRBJ2-3; 7 nucleotides line up with TRBD1. Germline V gene sequence: CDR1 SGHRS, CDR2 YFSETQ. CDR3 length: 18 residues. The CDR3 DNA sequence: TGCGCCAGCAGCTTGGCCCCCTCGGCAGGGGGTCCCACAGGTACGCAGTATTTT. As protein: CASSLAPSAGGPTGTQYF.

The chain carries TRBV5-4 and TRBJ2-5; no reliable D call. The CDR3 is made up of 13 amino acids. Per germline, CDR1 SGHNT and CDR2 YYREEE (reference sequence). The V end lost 0 bases, the J end lost 5 bases, and 8 bases lay between the germline ends. CDR3 protein: CASSLGQTETQYF. CDR3 nucleotide sequence: TGTGCCAGCAGCTTGGGACAAACGGAGACCCAGTACTTC.

This clonotype was detected only a few times. The chain employs TRBV6-1 and TRBJ2-3, with a weak D call TRBD2 (5 bases). The CDR3 is made up of 16 amino acids. Germline-derived CDR1 and CDR2 are MNHNS and SASEGT. The V end lost 0 bases, the J end lost 9 bases, and 19 bases lay between the germline ends. The CDR3 DNA follows: TGTGCCAGCAGTGAAGCTAGCCTAGCCGGCATTATCACGCAGTATTTT. Protein product: CASSEASLAGIITQYF.

The chain combines TRBV5-1 with TRBJ2-1, with 9 bases identical to TRBD2. V dropped 4 bases and J dropped 3; count of bases not matched to a gene: 5. The CDR3 is made up of 15 amino acids. Germline V lookup: CDR1 SGHRS, CDR2 YFSETQ. DNA for the CDR3: TGCGCCAGCAGCCGACTAGCGGAGATCTACAATGAGCAGTTCTTC. It codes for CASSRLAEIYNEQFF.

The chain recombines TRBV12-3 or TRBV12-4 with TRBJ2-7; a weak D match, TRBD1 (7 bases). With 6 bases removed from V and 2 bases from J, the gap between germline ends came to 17 bases. This CDR3 has 15 amino acids. Written as DNA, the CDR3 is TGTGCCAGCAGCCGCGACAGGGACTTAACCTACGAGCAGTACTTC. This codes for CASSRDRDLTYEQYF.

This clonotype has just a few counts. The V gene is TRBV15, the J gene TRBJ2-7, with TRBD1 matching over 11 bases. The CDR3 totals 15 residues. Germline trimming cut 6 bases from V and 5 bases from J; bases unmatched to any gene: 9. Germline V gene sequence: CDR1 LNHNV, CDR2 YYDKDF (reference sequence). The CDR3 protein is CATSQSGQGVNEQYF. The DNA of the CDR3 is TGTGCCACCAGTCAATCGGGACAGGGGGTCAACGAGCAGTACTTC.

This clonotype came up many times. This sequence joins TRBV11-1 and TRBJ2-5; 9 bases line up with TRBD1. The CDR3 is 14 residues long. The V gene end was trimmed by 5 bases and the J gene end by 4 bases; junction bases not matched to a gene: 5. CDR1 is SGHAT, CDR2 FQDESV, per germline (reference sequence). The CDR3 reads CASSQVDRGETQYF. The CDR3, as DNA: TGTGCCAGCAGCCAAGTGGACAGGGGAGAGACCCAGTACTTC.

The chain is built from TRBV4-2 and TRBJ2-5; D is unclear. The CDR3 has 13 residues. Germline V CDR1 and CDR2: LGHNA, YNFKEQ. V was pared by 6 bases and J by 5 bases, with 13 bases between. CDR3: CASRRAVVETQYF. The CDR3 DNA follows: TGTGCCAGCAGACGGGCCGTAGTGGAGACCCAGTACTTC.

The rearrangement uses TRBV11-2 and TRBJ2-3; D could derive from TRBD1 or TRBD2 (5 bases each). The germline V and J ends were trimmed by 5 bases and 0 bases, with 18 bases remaining between them. The CDR3 covers 17 residues. Germline lookup yields CDR1 SGHAT and CDR2 FQNNGV. CDR3 in DNA: TGTGCCAGCAGCCCAGTGGGGGAGTACCCTAGCACAGATACGCAGTATTTT. Its protein product is CASSPVGEYPSTDTQYF. Based on the CDR3 plus reference TRBV11-2 and TRBJ2-3, the full variable domain is EAGVAQSPRYKIIEKRQSVAFWCNPISGHATLYWYQQILGQGPKLLIQFQNNGVVDDSQLPKDRFSAERLKGVDSTLKIQPAKLEDSAVYLCASSPVGEYPSTDTQYFGPGTRLTVL.

The rearrangement joins TRBV6-5 to TRBJ2-1; 7 nucleotides line up with TRBD2. V shed 1 base and J 12 bases; nucleotides not matched to a gene: 12. The length of the CDR3 is 15 residues. Per the germline V gene, CDR1 is MNHEY and CDR2 is SVGAGI. Here the CDR3 DNA reads TGTGCCAGCAGTTACTTAGGACTAGGGGAAGGTGGGCAGTTCTTC. It yields the protein CASSYLGLGEGGQFF.

The chain combines TRBV4-1 with TRBJ2-5; TRBD2 aligns across 10 bases. Germline CDR1 MGHRA, CDR2 YSYEKL. Losses at the gene ends were 4 bases for V and 2 bases for J; bases not matched to a gene: 7. The CDR3 sequence is 16 residues long. The CDR3 loop is CASSRLAGPPQETQYF. The CDR3 region has the DNA TGCGCCAGCAGCCGACTAGCGGGCCCACCGCAAGAGACCCAGTACTTC.

The chain joins TRBV14 to TRBJ2-7; TRBD2 matches at 7 bases. V lost 0 bases, J lost 9 bases, and 5 bases stayed unmatched. The CDR3 is 13 amino acids. Germline lookup yields CDR1 SGHDN and CDR2 FVKESK. CDR3 protein: CASSQDMGGRQYF. The CDR3 DNA reads as TGTGCCAGCAGCCAAGATATGGGGGGGAGGCAGTACTTC. The full variable domain, with the rest looked up from reference TRBV14 and TRBJ2-7, is EAGVTQFPSHSVIEKGQTVTLRCDPISGHDNLYWYRRVMGKEIKFLLHFVKESKQDESGMPNNRFLAERTGGTYSTLKVQPAELEDSGVYFCASSQDMGGRQYFGPGTRLTVT.

V and J are TRBV19 and TRBJ2-5, with 8 bases identical to TRBD1. Germline assignment: CDR1 LNHDA and CDR2 SQIVND (reference sequence). The junction had 14 bases not matched to a gene; V was cut back by 6 bases and J by 11 bases. The CDR3 extends over 14 amino acids. CDR3 protein: CASSTGGIYNEQYF. The CDR3 DNA follows: TGTGCCAGTAGCACAGGGGGAATCTACAATGAGCAGTACTTC.

The V call is TRBV2, the J call TRBJ2-5; no clear D. Between the trimmed V and J ends, which lost 6 bases and 2 bases, there was a span of 10 bases. The CDR3 length is 13 residues. Germline V CDR1 and CDR2: SNHLY, FYNNEI. This chain's CDR3 is CASRKGEQETQYF. The CDR3 DNA follows: TGTGCCAGCAGGAAAGGCGAGCAAGAGACCCAGTACTTC.

The chain couples TRBV7-8 to TRBJ2-7; 7 positions agree with TRBD1. Germline trimming cut 0 bases from V and 1 base from J; bases unmatched to any gene: 9. Germline assignment: CDR1 SGHVS and CDR2 FQNEAQ. The CDR3 extends over 17 amino acids. The CDR3 region is CASSLASRGGASYEQYF. CDR3 sequence (DNA): TGTGCCAGCAGCTTAGCCAGCCGAGGGGGCGCATCCTACGAGCAGTACTTC.

This clonotype showed up just a few times. The chain's CDR3 is CASSKTTRTEQFF. CDR3 bases: TGTGCCAGCAGCAAGACAACCAGGACGGAGCAGTTCTTC. The V call is TRBV7-2, the J call TRBJ2-1; no clear D gene. The CDR3 totals 13 residues. Germline assignment: CDR1 SGHTA and CDR2 FQGNSA. Between the trimmed V and J ends, which lost 5 bases and 10 bases, there was a span of 15 bases.

The V gene is TRBV14, the J gene TRBJ2-1; 14 bases align to TRBD2. Germline V CDR1 and CDR2: SGHDN, FVKESK. This CDR3 region has 16 residues. The V gene end was trimmed by 4 bases and the J gene end by 9 bases; junction bases not matched to a gene: 8. CDR3 loop: CASSPRTSGRIGEQFF. The CDR3 DNA sequence: TGTGCCAGCAGCCCACGGACTAGCGGGAGGATAGGTGAGCAGTTCTTC.

J is TRBJ2-4 and V is TRBV10-2; D is perhaps TRBD1 or TRBD2 (5 bases each). The J call may be in error: the DNA end matches TRBJ2-7 better. CDR1 is WSHSY and CDR2 is SAAADI in the germline V gene. This CDR3 comprises 14 residues. CDR3 region: CASSQGDAFYEQYF. CDR3 bases: TGCGCCAGCAGTCAGGGAGACGCCTTCTACGAGCAGTACTTC.

The CDR3 here is CASSFSGQESYTF. Here the CDR3 DNA reads TGTGCCAGCAGTTTTTCGGGACAAGAAAGCTACACCTTC. This sequence joins TRBV27 and TRBJ1-2; D possibly corresponds to TRBD1 (6 bases). Trimming pared 3 bases from V and 9 bases from J, leaving 14 bases between. This CDR3 is built from 13 residues. The germline CDR1 and CDR2 sequences are MNHEY and SMNVEV (reference sequence).

Only a few counts were recorded for this clonotype. V is TRBV6-6 and J is TRBJ2-1; no reliable D call. V lost 6 bases to trimming and J lost 10 bases, with 13 bases between them. The CDR3 totals 12 residues. The germline CDR1 and CDR2 sequences are MNHNY and SVGAGI (reference sequence). CDR3 loop: CASSQSPAEQFF. DNA for the CDR3: TGTGCCAGCAGCCAAAGCCCCGCAGAGCAGTTCTTC.

Turning to this clonotype: This may come from a read error, since a much larger clone is one base off. V usage is TRBV10-3 and J usage is TRBJ2-1; 13 bases match TRBD2. The J call may be mistaken, given a closer DNA end match to TRBJ2-7. CDR1 ENHRY and CDR2 SYGVKD come from the germline V gene. This CDR3 has 17 amino acids. CDR3 in amino acids: CAATGSGTSGTFNEQYF. The CDR3 nucleotides read TGTGCCGCCACTGGGAGTGGGACTAGCGGGACCTTCAATGAGCAGTACTTC.

A remark on this clonotype: Being one base from a much bigger clone, this may be a read error. This rearrangement joins TRBV5-1 to TRBJ2-7; D not certain. The CDR3 length is 15 residues. CDR1 is SGHRS, CDR2 YFSETQ, per germline. CDR3 protein: CASSLAGRNSHEQYF. CDR3 nucleotide sequence: TGCGCCAGCAGCTTGGCCGGGCGGAACTCCCACGAGCAGTACTTC.

The chain combines TRBV7-6 with TRBJ1-1, with D hard to call. Germline CDR1 is SGHVS and CDR2 is FNYEAQ. The V end lost 8 bases, the J end lost 0 bases, and 10 bases lay between the germline ends. This CDR3 is 13 amino acids long. The CDR3 DNA is TGTGCCAGCTCCGCGAAGATGAACACTGAAGCTTTCTTT. Translating gives CASSAKMNTEAFF.

V and J are TRBV28 and TRBJ2-7, with D uncertain. The germline CDR1 and CDR2 sequences are MDHEN and SYDVKM. Trimming left V 2 bases short and J 4 bases short, with 18 bases between. The CDR3 is made up of 16 amino acids. The CDR3 DNA reads TGTGCCAGCAGTTTAAGTGTAGAACCCTGGAAGTACGAGCAGTACTTC. As protein: CASSLSVEPWKYEQYF.

The gene calls are TRBV6-1 and TRBJ2-3, with D perhaps TRBD2 (6 bases). The CDR3 extends over 16 amino acids. Per the germline V gene, CDR1 is MNHNS and CDR2 is SASEGT. Trimming pared 2 bases from V and 2 bases from J, leaving 14 bases between. The DNA for the CDR3 is TGTGCCAGCAGTGAAAAGGTCGGGACTTACACAGATACGCAGTATTTT. It translates to CASSEKVGTYTDTQYF.